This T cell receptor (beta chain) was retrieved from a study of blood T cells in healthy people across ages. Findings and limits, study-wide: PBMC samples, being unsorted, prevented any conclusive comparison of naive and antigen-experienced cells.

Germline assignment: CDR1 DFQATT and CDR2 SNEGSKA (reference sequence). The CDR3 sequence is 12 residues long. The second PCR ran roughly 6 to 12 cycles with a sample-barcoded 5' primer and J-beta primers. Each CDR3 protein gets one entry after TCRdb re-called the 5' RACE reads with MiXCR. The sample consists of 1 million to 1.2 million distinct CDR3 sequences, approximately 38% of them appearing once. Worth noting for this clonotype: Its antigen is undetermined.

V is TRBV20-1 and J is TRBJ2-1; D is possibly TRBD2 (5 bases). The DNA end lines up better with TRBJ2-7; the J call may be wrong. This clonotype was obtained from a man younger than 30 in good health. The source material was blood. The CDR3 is CSARWENNEQYF. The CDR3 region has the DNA TGCAGTGCTAGATGGGAGAACAATGAGCAGTACTTC.